Listed here are 20 T cell receptor beta chains from one sample, sequenced in a study of cytomegalovirus exposure and HLA in healthy donors. 13 Jbeta primers and 60 Vbeta primers were used for the PCR. Libraries were prepared by immunoSEQ multiplex PCR; TCRdb keeps only in-frame clonotypes and omits some of them. In the table there are about 180,000 clones, almost 80% of which are singletons. Sequencing was carried out using PBMCs. Every receptor here comes from a middle-aged man in good health and CMV-seropositive.

The CDR3 bases are TGTGCCAGCTCACGCGGACTAGCGGGAGTGGGGGAGACCCAGTACTTC. Translation: CASSRGLAGVGETQYF. The rearrangement joins TRBV18 to TRBJ2-5, with 13 bases fitting TRBD2. This CDR3 spans 16 amino acids. CDR1 and CDR2 from the germline V gene are KGHSH and LQKENI. V shed 4 bases and J 5 bases; nucleotides not matched to a gene: 7.

The J gene is TRBJ2-7, the V gene TRBV7-2; D remains ambiguous. The germline V and J ends were trimmed by 1 base and 2 bases, with 9 bases remaining between them. Germline-derived CDR1 and CDR2 are SGHTA and FQGNSA. This CDR3 region has 14 residues. The CDR3 loop is CASSLGGVAYEQYF. CDR3 nucleotides: TGTGCCAGCAGCTTAGGTGGAGTGGCCTACGAGCAGTACTTC.

The rearrangement links TRBV5-6 to TRBJ2-3; D might be TRBD1 (6 bases). This CDR3 has 15 amino acids. Trimming cost V 2 bases and J 0 bases, with 10 bases left between them. Per the germline V gene, CDR1 is SGHDT and CDR2 is YYEEEE. Here the CDR3 reads CASSFDRISTDTQYF. The CDR3 nucleotides are TGTGCCAGCAGCTTCGACAGGATTAGCACAGATACGCAGTATTTT.

This chain uses TRBV11-1 with TRBJ2-3; 12 positions agree with TRBD2. Germline assignment: CDR1 SGHAT and CDR2 FQDESV (reference sequence). Trimming removed 8 bases from V and 4 bases from J; junction bases left unmatched: 7. There are 15 residues in the CDR3. CDR3 sequence reads: CASRRTSGNPDTQYF. In nucleotides, the CDR3 is TGTGCCAGCCGTCGGACTAGCGGGAATCCAGATACGCAGTATTTT.

V usage is TRBV15 and J usage is TRBJ2-5; the D gene is possibly TRBD2 (7 bases). The CDR3 totals 14 residues. The V end lost 5 bases, the J end lost 4 bases, and 14 bases lay between the germline ends. CDR1 LNHNV and CDR2 YYDKDF come from the germline V gene (reference sequence). The CDR3 protein is CATSGRGALETQYF. The CDR3 nucleotides are TGTGCCACCAGCGGTCGGGGGGCTTTAGAGACCCAGTACTTC. The full variable domain, rest sourced from reference TRBV15 and TRBJ2-5, is DAMVIQNPRYQVTQFGKPVTLSCSQTLNHNVMYWYQQKSSQAPKLLFHYYDKDFNNEADTPDNFQSRRPNTSFCFLDIRSPGLGDTAMYLCATSGRGALETQYFGPGTRLLVL.

This clone was counted only a few times. J is TRBJ2-5 and V is TRBV5-1; 11 bases are shared with TRBD1. V lost 4 bases, J lost 5 bases, and 7 bases stayed unmatched. Germline V gene sequence: CDR1 SGHRS, CDR2 YFSETQ. The length of the CDR3 is 15 residues. Here the CDR3 DNA reads TGCGCCAGCAGCCCAGGGACAGGGGGAATCGAGACCCAGTACTTC. Its protein is CASSPGTGGIETQYF.

This chain joins TRBV11-3 and TRBJ1-6; 10 bases fit TRBD1. J lost 8 bases, V lost 5 bases, and 6 bases had no gene match. The CDR3 consists of 15 residues. Germline lookup yields CDR1 SGHNT and CDR2 YENEEA. The CDR3 loop is CASSIRGQGDSPLHF. In nucleotides, the CDR3 is TGTGCCAGCAGCATAAGAGGACAGGGGGATTCACCCCTCCACTTT.

The chain couples TRBV5-1 to TRBJ2-7; D is ambiguous. Per the germline V gene, CDR1 is SGHRS and CDR2 is YFSETQ. There are 16 residues in the CDR3. The germline V and J ends were trimmed by 1 base and 3 bases, with 17 bases remaining between them. This chain's CDR3 is CASSLTPERAIYEQYF. The CDR3 DNA follows: TGCGCCAGCAGCTTGACCCCTGAGCGAGCGATCTACGAGCAGTACTTC.

The J gene is TRBJ2-5, the V gene TRBV28, with TRBD2 matching over 7 bases. The J call is uncertain, as TRBJ2-7 better fits the DNA end. Germline V gene data show CDR1 as MDHEN and CDR2 as SYDVKM. The length of the CDR3 is 14 residues. The CDR3 is CASSQGGSPYEQYF. CDR3 in DNA: TGTGCCAGCAGCCAGGGAGGGTCTCCCTACGAGCAGTACTTC.

This clone was seen only once. The chain joins TRBV18 to TRBJ2-5; no reliable D call. The CDR3 is 13 amino acids. Trimming took 6 bases from V and 2 from J, leaving 10 bases between them. Germline lookup yields CDR1 KGHSH and CDR2 LQKENI. CDR3 DNA sequence: TGTGCCAGCTCCATTAACTCACAAGAGACCCAGTACTTC. Protein: CASSINSQETQYF.

This clone has just one count. The V gene is TRBV29-1, the J gene TRBJ2-1, with TRBD2 matching over 7 bases. CDR3 length: 13 amino acids. The germline gives CDR1 SQVTM, CDR2 ANQGSEA. J lost 5 bases, V lost 7 bases, and 8 bases had no gene match. The CDR3 region has the DNA TGCAGCGCTGGGAACAGCGGGAACAATGAGCAGTTCTTC. Translating it yields CSAGNSGNNEQFF.

This clone appeared once. The rearrangement links TRBV5-1 to TRBJ1-2; TRBD1 matches 9 bases. CDR1 is SGHRS and CDR2 is YFSETQ in the germline V gene. CDR3 length: 16 residues. Trimming cost V 1 base and J 2 bases; bases outside gene matches: 6. The CDR3 DNA is TGCGCCAGCAGCTTGACGGCGGGACAGGGAAACTATGGCTACACCTTC. Encoded protein: CASSLTAGQGNYGYTF. The variable domain in full, with the rest retrieved from reference TRBV5-1 and TRBJ1-2, is KAGVTQTPRYLIKTRGQQVTLSCSPISGHRSVSWYQQTPGQGLQFLFEYFSETQRNKGNFPGRFSGRQFSNSRSEMNVSTLELGDSALYLCASSLTAGQGNYGYTFGSGTRLTVV.

The rearrangement uses TRBV27 and TRBJ2-7, with 7 bases identical to TRBD1. V lost 3 bases to trimming and J lost 3 bases; unmatched junction nucleotides: 5. The CDR3 is 14 residues long. Germline V gives CDR1 MNHEY, CDR2 SMNVEV (reference sequence). CDR3 in amino acids: CASSFQPGGYEQYF. In DNA, the CDR3 is TGTGCCAGCAGTTTTCAGCCAGGGGGCTACGAGCAGTACTTC.

This chain joins TRBV19 and TRBJ2-1, with 7 bases identical to TRBD1. After removal of 7 bases from V and 5 bases from J, the junction contained 20 bases not matched to a gene. The CDR3 loop spans 18 amino acids. Germline CDR1 is LNHDA and CDR2 is SQIVND (reference sequence). DNA for the CDR3: TGTGCCAGTACACCCTCTTACTCTCAGGGGGTAAACCACAATGAGCAGTTCTTC. Translation gives CASTPSYSQGVNHNEQFF.

V is TRBV11-1 and J is TRBJ2-7, with 15 positions matching TRBD2. Germline V gene lookup returns CDR1 SGHAT and CDR2 FQDESV (reference sequence). The CDR3 has 17 amino acids. V shed 6 bases and J 2 bases; nucleotides not matched to a gene: 8. Here the CDR3 reads CASSKGLAGGAPYEQYF. In nucleotides, the CDR3 is TGTGCCAGCAGTAAGGGACTAGCGGGAGGTGCACCCTACGAGCAGTACTTC.

This clone was seen a single time. A junction end diverges from the germline sequence, so it may reflect a read error. The chain is built from TRBV7-9 and TRBJ2-6; tentative D call: TRBD1 (5 bases). The V gene's germline CDR1 is SEHNR and CDR2 FQNEAQ (reference sequence). This CDR3 has 16 residues. The CDR3 sequence is CASSSRGGPGANGLTF. CDR3 DNA sequence: TGTGCCAGCAGCTCTAGGGGCGGCCCTGGGGCCAACGGCCTGACTTTC.

The chain uses TRBV10-3 and TRBJ2-6; D might be TRBD2 (5 bases). This CDR3 is built from 13 residues. Germline CDR1 ENHRY, CDR2 SYGVKD. The germline V and J ends were trimmed by 11 bases and 3 bases, with 11 bases remaining between them. The CDR3 loop is CASGDVGANVLTF. The DNA of the CDR3 is TGTGCCTCCGGGGATGTTGGGGCCAACGTCCTGACTTTC.

This clone was picked up one time. The CDR3 coding sequence is TGTGCCAGCGGGGGCCGCCTAGAGAACAATGAGCAGTTCTTC. It codes for CASGGRLENNEQFF. This chain joins TRBV7-3 and TRBJ2-1; D might be TRBD1 (6 bases). From germline, CDR1 is SGHTA and CDR2 FQGTGA. The CDR3 runs 14 residues. Trimming took off 8 bases at V and 5 bases at J, with 16 bases between the two ends.

The chain joins TRBV29-1 to TRBJ1-1; the D is unclear. The CDR3 has 12 residues. V lost 4 bases, J lost 3 bases, and 9 bases lay in between. The germline V gene encodes CDR1 SQVTM and CDR2 ANQGSEA. The DNA for the CDR3 is TGCAGCGTTGCCGGTGCTGACACTGAAGCTTTCTTT. It yields the protein CSVAGADTEAFF.

This chain joins TRBV15 and TRBJ1-5, with TRBD1 as a possible D gene (5 bases). CDR3 length equals 15 residues. Trimming stripped 1 base from V and 2 bases from J, with 9 bases between. Germline V gene lookup returns CDR1 LNHNV and CDR2 YYDKDF (reference sequence). The CDR3, as DNA: TGTGCCACCAGCAGAGGGGGCGCGGGCAATCAGCCCCAGCATTTT. Amino acids: CATSRGGAGNQPQHF.